This T cell receptor (beta chain) was sequenced for a study of early T cells in non-severe SARS-CoV-2 infection. Looking at the study overall: Investigators sequenced bulk RNA drawn from unsorted whole blood, and chains remained unpaired.

This clonotype appeared many times. What it binds is unknown. MiXCR, run by TCRdb on the 5' RACE reads, gives a single entry per CDR3 protein. Of about 110,000 distinct CDR3 sequences listed, over 10% were seen once; the top ten hold around 3%. The CDR3 has 15 residues. Study findings and constraints: The VDJdb matching leaned toward anti-spike CD8 responses and overlooked private and CD4 specificities.

The sample consisted of whole blood. The origin of this receptor is an adult who was a healthcare worker with PCR-confirmed SARS-CoV-2 infection or an uninfected control (not recorded which). This chain connects TRBV12-2 to TRBJ2-6. TRBV12-2 represents a pseudogene. The CDR3 here is CASRLVMSGANVLTF. For the CDR3, the DNA is TGTGCAAGTCGCCTGGTCATGTCTGGGGCCAACGTCCTGACTTTC.